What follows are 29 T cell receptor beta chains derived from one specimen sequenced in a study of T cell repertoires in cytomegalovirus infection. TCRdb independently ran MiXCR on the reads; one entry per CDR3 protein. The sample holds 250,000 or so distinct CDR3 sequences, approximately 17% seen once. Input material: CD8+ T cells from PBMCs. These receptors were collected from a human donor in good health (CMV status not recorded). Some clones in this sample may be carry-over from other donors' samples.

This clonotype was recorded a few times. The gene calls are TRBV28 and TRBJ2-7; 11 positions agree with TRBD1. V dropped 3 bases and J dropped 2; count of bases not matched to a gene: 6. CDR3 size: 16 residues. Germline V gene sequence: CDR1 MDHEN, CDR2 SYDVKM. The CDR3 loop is CASSFFRGQGAYEQYF. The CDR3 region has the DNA TGTGCCAGCAGTTTCTTCCGGGGACAGGGGGCCTACGAGCAGTACTTC.

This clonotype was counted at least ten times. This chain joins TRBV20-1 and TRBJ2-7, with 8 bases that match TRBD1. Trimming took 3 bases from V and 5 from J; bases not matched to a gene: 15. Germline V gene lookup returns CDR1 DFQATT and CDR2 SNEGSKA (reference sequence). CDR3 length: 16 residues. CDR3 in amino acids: CSASRQGALSVHEQYF. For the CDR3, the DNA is TGCAGTGCTAGTAGGCAGGGGGCGTTGAGCGTCCACGAGCAGTACTTC.

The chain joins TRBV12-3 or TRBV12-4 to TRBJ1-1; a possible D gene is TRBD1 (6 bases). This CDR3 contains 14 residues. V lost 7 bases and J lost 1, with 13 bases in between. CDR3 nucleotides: TGTGCCAGCAAAAATGGACAGCCGAACACTGAAGCTTTCTTT. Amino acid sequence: CASKNGQPNTEAFF.

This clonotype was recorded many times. CDR3 nucleotide sequence: TGTGCCAGCAGCTTAAACGACTCCCCTGGCGACGAGCAGTACTTC. Translating it yields CASSLNDSPGDEQYF. The gene calls are TRBV7-6 and TRBJ2-7; D is ambiguous. V shed 2 bases and J shed 5 bases, with 16 bases lying between them. Germline V lookup: CDR1 SGHVS, CDR2 FNYEAQ. CDR3 size: 15 residues. Combining the CDR3 with reference TRBV7-6 and TRBJ2-7 gives the whole variable domain GAGVSQSPRYKVTKRGQDVALRCDPISGHVSLYWYRQALGQGPEFLTYFNYEAQQDKSGLPNDRFSAERPEGSISTLTIQRTEQRDSAMYRCASSLNDSPGDEQYFGPGTRLTVT.

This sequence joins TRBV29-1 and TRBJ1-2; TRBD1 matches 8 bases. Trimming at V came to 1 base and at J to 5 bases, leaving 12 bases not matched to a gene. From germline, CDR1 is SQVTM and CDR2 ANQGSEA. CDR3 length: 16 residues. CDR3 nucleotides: TGCAGCGTTGAAGGATTACAGGGGGGGGTAGGGTATGGCTACACCTTC. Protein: CSVEGLQGGVGYGYTF. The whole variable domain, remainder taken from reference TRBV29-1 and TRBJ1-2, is SAVISQKPSRDICQRGTSLTIQCQVDSQVTMMFWYRQQPGQSLTLIATANQGSEATYESGFVIDKFPISRPNLTFSTLTVSNMSPEDSSIYLCSVEGLQGGVGYGYTFGSGTRLTVV.

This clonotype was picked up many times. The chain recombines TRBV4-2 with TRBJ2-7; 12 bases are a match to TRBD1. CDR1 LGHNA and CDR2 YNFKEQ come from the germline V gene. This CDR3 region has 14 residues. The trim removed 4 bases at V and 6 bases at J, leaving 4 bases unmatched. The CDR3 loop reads CASSLTGQGAEQYF. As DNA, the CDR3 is TGTGCCAGCAGCCTCACGGGACAGGGGGCCGAGCAGTACTTC.

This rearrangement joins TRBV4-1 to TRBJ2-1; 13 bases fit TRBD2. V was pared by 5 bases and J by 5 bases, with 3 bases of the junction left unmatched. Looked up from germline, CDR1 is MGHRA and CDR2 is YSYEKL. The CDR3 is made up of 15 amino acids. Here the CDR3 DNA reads TGCGCCAGCAGCACGACTAGCGGGGGGAACAATGAGCAGTTCTTC. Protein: CASSTTSGGNNEQFF.

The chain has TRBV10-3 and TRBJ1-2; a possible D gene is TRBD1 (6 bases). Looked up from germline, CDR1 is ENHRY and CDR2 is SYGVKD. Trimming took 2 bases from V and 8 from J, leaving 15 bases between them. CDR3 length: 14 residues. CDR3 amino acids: CAISETWDKSGYTF. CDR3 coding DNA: TGTGCCATCAGTGAGACTTGGGACAAGAGCGGCTACACCTTC.

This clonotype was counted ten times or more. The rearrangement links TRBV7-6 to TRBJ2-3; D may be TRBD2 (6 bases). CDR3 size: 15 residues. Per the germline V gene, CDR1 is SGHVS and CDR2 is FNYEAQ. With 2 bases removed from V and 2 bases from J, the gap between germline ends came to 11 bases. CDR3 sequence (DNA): TGTGCCAGCAGCTTAAGGGCGGGATCCACAGATACGCAGTATTTT. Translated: CASSLRAGSTDTQYF.

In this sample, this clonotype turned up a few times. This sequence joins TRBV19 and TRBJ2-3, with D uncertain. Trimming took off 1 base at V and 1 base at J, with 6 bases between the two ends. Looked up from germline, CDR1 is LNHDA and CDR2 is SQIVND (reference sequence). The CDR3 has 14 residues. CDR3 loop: CASSIVTGTDTQYF. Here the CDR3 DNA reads TGTGCCAGTAGTATAGTTACAGGCACAGATACGCAGTATTTT.

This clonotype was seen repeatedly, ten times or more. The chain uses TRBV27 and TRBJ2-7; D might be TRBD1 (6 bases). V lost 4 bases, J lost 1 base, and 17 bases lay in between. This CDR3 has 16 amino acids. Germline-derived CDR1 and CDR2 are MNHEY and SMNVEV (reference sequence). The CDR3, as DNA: TGTGCCAGCAGTTCGCAAGGACAGCTAACATCCTACGAGCAGTACTTC. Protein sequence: CASSSQGQLTSYEQYF.

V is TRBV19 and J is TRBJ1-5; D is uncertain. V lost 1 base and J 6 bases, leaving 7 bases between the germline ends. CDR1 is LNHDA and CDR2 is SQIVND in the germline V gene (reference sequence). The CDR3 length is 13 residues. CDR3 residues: CASSIGPFQPQHF. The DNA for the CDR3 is TGTGCCAGTAGTATAGGACCGTTTCAGCCCCAGCATTTT.

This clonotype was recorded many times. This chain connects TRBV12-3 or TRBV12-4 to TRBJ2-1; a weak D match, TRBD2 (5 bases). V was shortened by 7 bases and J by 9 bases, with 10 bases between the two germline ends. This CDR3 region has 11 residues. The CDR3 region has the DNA TGTGCCAGCAATCTAGCTCGTGAGCAGTTCTTC. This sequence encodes CASNLAREQFF.

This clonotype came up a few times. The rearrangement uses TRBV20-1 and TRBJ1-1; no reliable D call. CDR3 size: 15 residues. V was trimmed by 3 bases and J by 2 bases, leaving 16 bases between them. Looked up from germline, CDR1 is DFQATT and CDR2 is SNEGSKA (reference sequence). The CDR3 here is CSAREGEPTNTEAFF. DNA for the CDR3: TGCAGTGCTAGGGAAGGCGAACCTACCAACACTGAAGCTTTCTTT.

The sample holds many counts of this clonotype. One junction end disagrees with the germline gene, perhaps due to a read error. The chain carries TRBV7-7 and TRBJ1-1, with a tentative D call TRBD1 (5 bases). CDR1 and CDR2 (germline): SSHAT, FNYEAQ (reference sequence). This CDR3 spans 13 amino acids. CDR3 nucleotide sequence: TGTGCTAGCAGCCTAACAAGGGGCACTGAAGCTTTCTTT. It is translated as CASSLTRGTEAFF.

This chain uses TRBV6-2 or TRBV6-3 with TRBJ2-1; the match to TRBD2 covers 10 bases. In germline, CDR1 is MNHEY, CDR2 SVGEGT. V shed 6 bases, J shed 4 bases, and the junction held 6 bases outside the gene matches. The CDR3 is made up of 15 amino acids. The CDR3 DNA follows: TGTGCCAGCAGGTCAACTAGCGGGGATTACAATGAGCAGTTCTTC. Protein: CASRSTSGDYNEQFF.

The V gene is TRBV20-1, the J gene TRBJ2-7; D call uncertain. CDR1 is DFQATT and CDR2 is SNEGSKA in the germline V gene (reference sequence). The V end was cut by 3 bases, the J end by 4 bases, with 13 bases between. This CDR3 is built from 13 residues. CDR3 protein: CSASLAAAYEQYF. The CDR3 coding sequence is TGCAGTGCTAGTCTCGCCGCCGCATACGAGCAGTACTTC.

CDR3 nucleotide sequence: TGTGCCAGCAGCGTAGTTCAGGGAGAAAAGGCCGGGGAGCTGTTTTTT. It translates to CASSVVQGEKAGELFF. J is TRBJ2-2 and V is TRBV9; D is possibly TRBD1 or TRBD2 (5 bases each). Germline CDR1 SGDLS, CDR2 YYNGEE. Trimming removed 0 bases from V and 6 bases from J, with 15 bases in between. The CDR3 is 16 amino acids.

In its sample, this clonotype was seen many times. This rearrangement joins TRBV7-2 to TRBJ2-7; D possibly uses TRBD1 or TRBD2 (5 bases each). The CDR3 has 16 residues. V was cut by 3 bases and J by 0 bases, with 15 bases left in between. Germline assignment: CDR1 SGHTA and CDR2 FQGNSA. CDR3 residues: CASSFNPGPGSYEQYF. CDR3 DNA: TGTGCCAGCAGCTTCAACCCGGGACCCGGCTCCTACGAGCAGTACTTC.

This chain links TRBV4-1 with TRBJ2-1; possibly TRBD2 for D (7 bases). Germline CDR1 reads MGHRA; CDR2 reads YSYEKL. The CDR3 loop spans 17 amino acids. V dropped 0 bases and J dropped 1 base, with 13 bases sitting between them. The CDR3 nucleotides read TGCGCCAGCAGCCAAGATCTAGGGGGGGGGTCCTACAATGAGCAGTTCTTC. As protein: CASSQDLGGGSYNEQFF.

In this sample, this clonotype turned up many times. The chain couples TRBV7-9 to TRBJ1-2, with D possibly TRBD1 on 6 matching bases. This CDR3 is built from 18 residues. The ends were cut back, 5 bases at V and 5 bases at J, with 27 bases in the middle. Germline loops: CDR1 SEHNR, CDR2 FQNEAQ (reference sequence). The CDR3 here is CASSGSRGGAHLLYGYTF. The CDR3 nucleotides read TGTGCCAGCAGCGGATCGAGGGGGGGAGCCCACCTCCTTTATGGCTACACCTTC. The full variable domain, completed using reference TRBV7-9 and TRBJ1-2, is DTGVSQNPRHKITKRGQNVTFRCDPISEHNRLYWYRQTLGQGPEFLTYFQNEAQLEKSRLLSDRFSAERPKGSFSTLEIQRTEQGDSAMYLCASSGSRGGAHLLYGYTFGSGTRLTVV.

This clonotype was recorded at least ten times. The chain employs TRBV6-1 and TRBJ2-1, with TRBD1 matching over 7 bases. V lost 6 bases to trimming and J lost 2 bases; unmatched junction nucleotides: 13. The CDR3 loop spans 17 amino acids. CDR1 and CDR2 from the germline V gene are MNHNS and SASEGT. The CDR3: CASRQLQQGTPYNEQFF. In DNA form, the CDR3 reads TGTGCCAGCAGACAACTACAACAGGGGACCCCCTACAATGAGCAGTTCTTC.

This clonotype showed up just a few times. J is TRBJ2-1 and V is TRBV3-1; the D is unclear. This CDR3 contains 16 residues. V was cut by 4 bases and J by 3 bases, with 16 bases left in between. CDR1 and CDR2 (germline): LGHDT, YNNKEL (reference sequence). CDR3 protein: CASSPGPRINYNEQFF. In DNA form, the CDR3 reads TGTGCCAGCAGCCCCGGGCCTCGGATAAACTACAATGAGCAGTTCTTC.

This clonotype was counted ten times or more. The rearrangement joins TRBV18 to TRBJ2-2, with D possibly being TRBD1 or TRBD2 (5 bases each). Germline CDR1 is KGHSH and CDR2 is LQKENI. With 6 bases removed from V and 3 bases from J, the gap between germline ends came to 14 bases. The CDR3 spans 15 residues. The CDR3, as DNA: TGTGCCAGCTCGCCGGGACCGAGCTACACCGGGGAGCTGTTTTTT. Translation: CASSPGPSYTGELFF.

The CDR3 is CASSFGVEYGGYEQYF. The CDR3 bases are TGTGCCAGCAGCTTCGGGGTGGAGTACGGAGGCTACGAGCAGTACTTC. The V gene is TRBV12-3 or TRBV12-4, the J gene TRBJ2-7; the D gene is possibly TRBD2 (5 bases). V lost 6 bases and J 3 bases, leaving 21 bases between the germline ends. CDR3 length equals 16 residues.

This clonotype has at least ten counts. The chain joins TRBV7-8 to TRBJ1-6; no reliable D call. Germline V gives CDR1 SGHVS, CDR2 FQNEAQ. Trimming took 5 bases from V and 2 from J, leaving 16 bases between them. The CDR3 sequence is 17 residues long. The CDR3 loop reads CASSPLVGRPYNSPLHF. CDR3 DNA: TGTGCCAGCAGCCCTCTCGTGGGTCGGCCCTATAATTCACCCCTCCACTTT.

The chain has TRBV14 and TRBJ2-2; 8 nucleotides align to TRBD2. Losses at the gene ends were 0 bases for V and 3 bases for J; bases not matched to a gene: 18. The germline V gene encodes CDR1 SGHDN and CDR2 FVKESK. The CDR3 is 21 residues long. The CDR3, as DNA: TGTGCCAGCAGCCAAGATGAGGTAGCGGGGTTCACCTCGTGGTACACCGGGGAGCTGTTTTTT. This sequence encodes CASSQDEVAGFTSWYTGELFF.

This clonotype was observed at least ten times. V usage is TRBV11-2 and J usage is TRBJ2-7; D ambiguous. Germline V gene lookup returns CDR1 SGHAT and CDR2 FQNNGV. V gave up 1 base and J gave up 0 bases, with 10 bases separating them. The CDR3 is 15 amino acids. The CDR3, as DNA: TGTGCCAGCAGCTTAGGGATCCCGAGCTCCTACGAGCAGTACTTC. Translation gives CASSLGIPSSYEQYF.

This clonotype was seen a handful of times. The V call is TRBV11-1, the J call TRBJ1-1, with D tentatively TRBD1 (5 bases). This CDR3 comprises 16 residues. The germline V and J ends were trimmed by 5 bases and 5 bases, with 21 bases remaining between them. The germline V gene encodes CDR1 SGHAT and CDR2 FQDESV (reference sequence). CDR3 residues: CASSPLGAGEWTEAFF. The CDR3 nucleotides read TGTGCCAGCAGCCCCCTCGGAGCGGGGGAGTGGACTGAAGCTTTCTTT.